The 19 T cell receptor beta chains below come from one sample, sequenced in a study of T cells in Graves' hyperthyroidism and ophthalmopathy (dated by TCRdb to between 2019 and 2020). Preparation of the library involved multiplex PCR. Sequencing relied on an Illumina HiSeq 2000. The TCR beta CDR3 regions were amplified from the RNA transcripts. The TCR CDR3 was subjected to a first round of RT-PCR using the HTBI primer set and the Qiagen OneStep RT-PCR kit. The public reads were reprocessed in TCRdb via fastp at Q25 and MiXCR, keeping in-frame beta chains. Merged by CDR3 protein, the rows form single entries marked with the most common genes and DNA. This sample is represented by more than 350,000 distinct CDR3 sequences; about 18% of them were singletons. Of the sample, 30% to 40% is held by the ten largest clones. The source material was blood. The origin of the receptors is a woman in her twenties or thirties with Graves' hyperthyroidism that later progressed to Graves' ophthalmopathy.

This clonotype occurred a few times. The rearrangement joins TRBV9 to TRBJ2-2; a weak D match, TRBD2 (6 bases). The CDR3 runs to 16 residues. Deletions cut 3 bases from V and 6 bases from J, with 18 bases between. Germline assignment: CDR1 SGDLS and CDR2 YYNGEE. The CDR3: CASSEDAGGFAGELFF. As DNA, the CDR3 is TGTGCCAGCAGCGAAGATGCAGGAGGGTTTGCCGGGGAGCTGTTTTTT.

This clonotype was seen a handful of times. The V and J genes are TRBV6-1 and TRBJ1-5, with unresolved D. V was shortened by 2 bases and J by 7 bases, with 12 bases between the two germline ends. The CDR3 consists of 14 residues. CDR1 and CDR2 from the germline V gene are MNHNS and SASEGT. DNA for the CDR3: TGTGCCAGCAGTGAAATTACGAGTTTGCAGCCCCAGCATTTT. Its protein product is CASSEITSLQPQHF.

The chain links TRBV12-3 or TRBV12-4 to TRBJ2-2; the match to TRBD2 covers 12 bases. Trimming at V came to 2 bases and at J to 7 bases, leaving 5 bases not matched to a gene. This CDR3 spans 16 amino acids. CDR3 bases: TGTGCCAGCAGTTTACTAGCGGGGGGGCAGGGCGGGGAGCTGTTTTTT. Its translation: CASSLLAGGQGGELFF.

This chain links TRBV2 with TRBJ1-2; D is ambiguous. From germline, CDR1 is SNHLY and CDR2 FYNNEI. The V and J ends lost 6 bases and 5 bases respectively, with 10 bases between them. The CDR3 is 12 amino acids. CDR3 sequence (DNA): TGTGCCAGCAGGTTCCTACAGTATGGCTACACCTTC. Its translation is CASRFLQYGYTF.

This clonotype was counted a few times. The gene calls are TRBV3-1 and TRBJ2-2; no clear D gene. This CDR3 has 11 residues. Germline V CDR1 and CDR2: LGHDT, YNNKEL (reference sequence). V lost 10 bases, J lost 6 bases, and 9 bases lay in between. CDR3 in DNA: TGTGCCACCGTGGTAGCCGGGGAGCTGTTTTTT. Protein sequence: CATVVAGELFF. Variable domain in full (rest from reference TRBV3-1 and TRBJ2-2): DTAVSQTPKYLVTQMGNDKSIKCEQNLGHDTMYWYKQDSKKFLKIMFSYNNKELIINETVPNRFSPKSPDKAHLNLHINSLELGDSAVYFCATVVAGELFFGEGSRLTVL.

Remarks on this clonotype: A read error is possible here, since a much larger clone lies one base away. The genes are TRBV18 and TRBJ1-2, with D maybe TRBD1 (5 bases). The CDR3 consists of 11 residues. Germline V gives CDR1 KGHSH, CDR2 LQKENI. Trimming pared 8 bases from V and 11 bases from J, leaving 15 bases between. The CDR3 nucleotides read TGTGCCAGCCCAACGGGGGACCCTTACACCTTC. Its protein is CASPTGDPYTF.

This clonotype was seen at least ten times. The CDR3 DNA reads as TGTGCCAGCAGTTATGGAGGGCAGCACACCGGGGAGCTGTTTTTT. Protein sequence: CASSYGGQHTGELFF. The rearrangement uses TRBV28 and TRBJ2-2, with D possibly TRBD2 on 6 matching bases. Germline V gives CDR1 MDHEN, CDR2 SYDVKM. The CDR3 consists of 15 residues. Trimming shortened V by 4 bases and J by 3 bases, and 12 bases separated the two germline ends. The full variable domain, its missing parts supplied by reference TRBV28 and TRBJ2-2, is DVKVTQSSRYLVKRTGEKVFLECVQDMDHENMFWYRQDPGLGLRLIYFSYDVKMKEKGDIPEGYSVSREKKERFSLILESASTNQTSMYLCASSYGGQHTGELFFGEGSRLTVL.

This clonotype appeared many times. This chain uses TRBV27 with TRBJ1-2; no clear D gene. V was trimmed by 2 bases and J by 6 bases, leaving 16 bases between them. This CDR3 contains 15 residues. Germline V CDR1 and CDR2: MNHEY, SMNVEV (reference sequence). The CDR3 DNA follows: TGTGCCAGCAGTTTACTCCCGGGGTCGGGTGATGGCTACACCTTC. As protein: CASSLLPGSGDGYTF.

This clonotype was counted between two and nine times. V and J are TRBV3-1 and TRBJ1-4; D remains ambiguous. Germline CDR1 and CDR2: LGHDT and YNNKEL (reference sequence). The ends were cut back, 1 base at V and 5 bases at J, with 11 bases in the middle. The CDR3 runs to 15 residues. The CDR3 loop is CASSQGLGPNEKLFF. CDR3 bases: TGTGCCAGCAGCCAAGGACTGGGCCCAAATGAAAAACTGTTTTTT.

V and J are TRBV28 and TRBJ2-7; 12 positions agree with TRBD1. CDR3 length equals 15 residues. Looked up from germline, CDR1 is MDHEN and CDR2 is SYDVKM. V was pared by 4 bases and J by 3 bases, with 4 bases of the junction left unmatched. CDR3 DNA sequence: TGTGCCAGCAGTTCGGGACAGGGGGCCCTCTACGAGCAGTACTTC. This gives the protein CASSSGQGALYEQYF. Full variable domain (rest looked up from reference TRBV28 and TRBJ2-7): DVKVTQSSRYLVKRTGEKVFLECVQDMDHENMFWYRQDPGLGLRLIYFSYDVKMKEKGDIPEGYSVSREKKERFSLILESASTNQTSMYLCASSSGQGALYEQYFGPGTRLTVT.

A note on this clonotype: This may be a read error: a much more frequent sequence differs by one nucleotide. This sequence joins TRBV5-6 and TRBJ2-1, with unresolved D. Germline loops: CDR1 SGHDT, CDR2 YYEEEE. The CDR3 contains 15 residues. V was shortened by 0 bases and J by 8 bases, with 15 bases between the two germline ends. Here the CDR3 DNA reads TGTGCCAGCAGCTTGGTGTCTAGATCGAACGATGAGCAGTTCTTC. It encodes CASSLVSRSNDEQFF.

This clonotype occurred many times. This sequence joins TRBV30 and TRBJ2-7; the D is unclear. Trimming stripped 3 bases from V and 2 bases from J, with 20 bases between. There are 16 residues in the CDR3. The germline CDR1 and CDR2 sequences are GTSNPN and SVGIG (reference sequence). The CDR3 is CAWRTGRTLLTYEQYF. For the CDR3, the DNA is TGTGCCTGGAGGACCGGACGGACCCTCCTCACCTACGAGCAGTACTTC.

This clonotype occurred many times. This chain connects TRBV11-1 to TRBJ2-5, with TRBD2 identical over 8 bases. CDR3 length equals 15 residues. V shed 5 bases and J 7 bases; nucleotides not matched to a gene: 12. Germline lookup yields CDR1 SGHAT and CDR2 FQDESV (reference sequence). CDR3 coding DNA: TGTGCCAGCAGCCCCCCGAGCGGGAGTTTTGGGACCCAGTACTTC. Its protein product is CASSPPSGSFGTQYF.

This clonotype was seen just once. The chain joins TRBV5-1 to TRBJ1-2; the match to TRBD1 covers 12 bases. Germline CDR1 reads SGHRS; CDR2 reads YFSETQ. CDR3 size: 15 residues. With V trimmed by 4 bases and J by 4 bases, 5 bases remained unmatched. CDR3 loop: CASSGTGGAGYGYTF. The CDR3 region has the DNA TGCGCCAGCAGCGGGACAGGGGGCGCAGGCTATGGCTACACCTTC.

Worth noting for this clonotype: It may be a read error: a sequence one base away is much more abundant. No conserved phenylalanine or tryptophan ends this CDR3, so it is likely a read error. The chain uses TRBV5-6 and TRBJ1-1, with 9 positions matching TRBD1. Per the germline V gene, CDR1 is SGHDT and CDR2 is YYEEEE. The CDR3 spans 14 residues. V lost 5 bases to trimming and J lost 4 bases; unmatched junction nucleotides: 6. The CDR3 here is CASSYGQGPTEAFL. CDR3 coding DNA: TGTGCCAGCAGTTACGGACAGGGGCCCACTGAAGCTTTCTTA.

The sample holds a few counts of this clonotype. The chain links TRBV29-1 to TRBJ1-2; the D is unclear. V was clipped by 6 bases and J by 0 bases, with 5 bases between them. Germline V gene data show CDR1 as SQVTM and CDR2 as ANQGSEA. The CDR3 runs 11 residues. This chain's CDR3 is CSVDTNYGYTF. The CDR3 coding sequence is TGCAGCGTCGATACTAACTATGGCTACACCTTC.

Note on this clonotype: One junction end disagrees with the germline gene, perhaps due to a read error. The rearrangement links TRBV7-2 to TRBJ1-1; D is unclear. Germline V lookup: CDR1 SGHTA, CDR2 FQGNSA. This CDR3 comprises 17 residues. The CDR3 loop is CASSLAFFGGPNAEAFF. DNA of the CDR3: TGTGCCAGCAGCTTAGCGTTTTTTGGAGGGCCGAACGCTGAAGCTTTCTTT.

The chain combines TRBV7-8 with TRBJ2-1; 9 bases agree with TRBD1. This CDR3 is 15 amino acids long. The trim removed 2 bases at V and 7 bases at J, leaving 6 bases unmatched. CDR1 is SGHVS, CDR2 FQNEAQ, per germline. The CDR3 sequence is CASSLWGQGGNEQFF. The CDR3 DNA sequence: TGTGCCAGCAGCTTATGGGGACAGGGAGGAAATGAGCAGTTCTTC.

This clonotype has only a few counts. The rearrangement joins TRBV27 to TRBJ2-7; D could derive from TRBD1 or TRBD2 (5 bases each). Per germline, CDR1 MNHEY and CDR2 SMNVEV (reference sequence). The CDR3 runs 15 residues. The V and J ends lost 7 bases and 2 bases respectively, with 18 bases between them. Written as DNA, the CDR3 is TGTGCCAGCACCTCCTTCGGGGCAGGGACCTACGAGCAGTACTTC. Translation: CASTSFGAGTYEQYF.